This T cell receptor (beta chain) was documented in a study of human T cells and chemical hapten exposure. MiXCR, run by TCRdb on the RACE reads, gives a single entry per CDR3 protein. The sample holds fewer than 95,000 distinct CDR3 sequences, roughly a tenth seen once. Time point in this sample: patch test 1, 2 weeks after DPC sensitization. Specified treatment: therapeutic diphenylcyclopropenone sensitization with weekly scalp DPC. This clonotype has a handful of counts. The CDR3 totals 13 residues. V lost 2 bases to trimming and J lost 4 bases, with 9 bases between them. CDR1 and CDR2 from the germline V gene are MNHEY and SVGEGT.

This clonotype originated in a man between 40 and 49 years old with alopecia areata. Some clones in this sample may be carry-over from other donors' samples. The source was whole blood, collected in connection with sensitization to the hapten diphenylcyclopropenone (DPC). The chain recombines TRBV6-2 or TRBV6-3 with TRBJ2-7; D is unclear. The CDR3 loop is CASSYHKGYEQYV. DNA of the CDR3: TGTGCCAGCAGTTACCACAAGGGATACGAGCAGTACGTC.